This T cell receptor beta chain was profiled in a study of shared clonotypes between healthy human individuals. Overall study: Each donor had three CD4 naive, three CD4 memory, two CD8 naive and one CD8 memory plate.

With respect to this clone: Its antigen remains unknown.

General study points: Clonotype sharing across a few donors was observed for 4.5% to 6.5% of naive CD4 clonotypes. Among donors, clonotype sharing was expected to be affected by sequencing depth.

The data were produced by immunoSEQ multiplex PCR, yet TCRdb's version contains in-frame clones alone and is incomplete. The table lists millions of clones, about 95% of them singletons. Trimming left V 7 bases short and J 0 bases short, with 16 bases between. The CDR3 consists of 16 residues. The germline V gene has CDR1 SNHLY and CDR2 FYNNEI. Naive CD8 populations comprised CD45RO-negative cells positively selected for CCR7, excluding terminally differentiated effector memory CD45RA+ cells. Those who donated were healthy HIV-negative adults, with no recent acute infections or vaccinations reported.

Material: naive CD8+ T cells sorted from blood. The receptor comes from a man younger than 35 in good health. This rearrangement joins TRBV2 to TRBJ2-4, with a possible D match to TRBD2 (5 bases). The CDR3 is CASNAGLEGAKNIQYF. CDR3 in DNA: TGTGCCAGCAATGCCGGGCTCGAGGGAGCCAAAAACATTCAGTACTTC. Full variable domain (rest looked up from reference TRBV2 and TRBJ2-4): EPEVTQTPSHQVTQMGQEVILRCVPISNHLYFYWYRQILGQKVEFLVSFYNNEISEKSEIFDDQFSVERPDGSNFTLKIRSTKLEDSAMYFCASNAGLEGAKNIQYFGAGTRLSVL.